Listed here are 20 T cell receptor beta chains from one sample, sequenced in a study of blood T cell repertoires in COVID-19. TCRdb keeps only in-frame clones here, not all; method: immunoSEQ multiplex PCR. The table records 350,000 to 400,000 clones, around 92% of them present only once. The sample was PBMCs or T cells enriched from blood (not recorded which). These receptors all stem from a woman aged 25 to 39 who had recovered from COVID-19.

CDR3: CASTMGVRTGNEKLFF. The CDR3 nucleotides are TGTGCCAGCACCATGGGGGTTCGGACAGGGAATGAAAAACTGTTTTTT. V usage is TRBV28 and J usage is TRBJ1-4, with TRBD1 matching 8 bases. Germline loops: CDR1 MDHEN, CDR2 SYDVKM. The CDR3 runs to 16 residues. V gave up 7 bases and J gave up 5 bases; unmatched junction bases: 12.

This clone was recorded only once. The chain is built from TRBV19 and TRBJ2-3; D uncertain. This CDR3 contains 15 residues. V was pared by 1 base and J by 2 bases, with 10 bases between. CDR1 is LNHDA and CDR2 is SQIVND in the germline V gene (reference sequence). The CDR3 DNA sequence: TGTGCCAGTAGTATAGGGAGTAGCAACACAGATACGCAGTATTTT. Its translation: CASSIGSSNTDTQYF.

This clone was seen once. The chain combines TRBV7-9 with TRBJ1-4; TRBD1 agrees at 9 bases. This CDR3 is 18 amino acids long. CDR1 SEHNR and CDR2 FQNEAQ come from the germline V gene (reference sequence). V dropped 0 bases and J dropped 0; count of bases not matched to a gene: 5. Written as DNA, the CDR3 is TGTGCCAGCAGCTTAGCGGCGGGACAGGGTCCAACTAATGAAAAACTGTTTTTT. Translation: CASSLAAGQGPTNEKLFF.

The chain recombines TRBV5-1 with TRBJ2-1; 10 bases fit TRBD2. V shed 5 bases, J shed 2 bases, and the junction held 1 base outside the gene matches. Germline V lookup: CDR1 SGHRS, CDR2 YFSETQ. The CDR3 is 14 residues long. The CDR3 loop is CASRTSGTYNEQFF. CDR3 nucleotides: TGCGCCAGCAGAACTAGCGGGACCTACAATGAGCAGTTCTTC.

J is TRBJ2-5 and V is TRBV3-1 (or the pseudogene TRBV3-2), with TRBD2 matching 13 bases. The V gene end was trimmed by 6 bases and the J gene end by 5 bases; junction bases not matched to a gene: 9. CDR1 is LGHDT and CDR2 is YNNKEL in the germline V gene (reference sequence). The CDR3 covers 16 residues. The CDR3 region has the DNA TGTGCCAGCAGACCGCAAGGGACTAGCGGGATGGAGACCCAGTACTTC. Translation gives CASRPQGTSGMETQYF.

DNA for the CDR3: TGTGCCAGCAGTACAGGGGGCGTCGATTTGGCAGATACGCAGTATTTT. This sequence encodes CASSTGGVDLADTQYF. V and J are TRBV9 and TRBJ2-3; TRBD1 agrees at 9 bases. Trimming at V came to 5 bases and at J to 4 bases, leaving 11 bases not matched to a gene. The germline CDR1 and CDR2 sequences are SGDLS and YYNGEE. This CDR3 spans 16 amino acids.

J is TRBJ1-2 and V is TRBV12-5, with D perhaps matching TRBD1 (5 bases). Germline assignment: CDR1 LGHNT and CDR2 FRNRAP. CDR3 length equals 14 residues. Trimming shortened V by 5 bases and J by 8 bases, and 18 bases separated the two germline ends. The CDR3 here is CASGLHSGFGGYTF. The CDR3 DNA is TGTGCTAGTGGTCTCCACTCAGGGTTTGGAGGCTACACCTTC.

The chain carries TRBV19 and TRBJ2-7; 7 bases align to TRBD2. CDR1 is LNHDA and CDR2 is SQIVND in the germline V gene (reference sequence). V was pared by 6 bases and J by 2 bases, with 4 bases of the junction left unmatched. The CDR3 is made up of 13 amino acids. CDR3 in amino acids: CASRGAGTYEQYF. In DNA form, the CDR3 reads TGTGCCAGTAGGGGAGCGGGAACCTACGAGCAGTACTTC.

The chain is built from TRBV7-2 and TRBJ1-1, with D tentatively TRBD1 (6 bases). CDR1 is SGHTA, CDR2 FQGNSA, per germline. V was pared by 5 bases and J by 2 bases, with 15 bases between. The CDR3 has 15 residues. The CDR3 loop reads CASSPPPTGNTEAFF. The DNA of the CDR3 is TGTGCCAGCAGCCCACCCCCGACAGGCAACACTGAAGCTTTCTTT. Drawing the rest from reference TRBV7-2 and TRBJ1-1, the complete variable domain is GAGVSQSPSNKVTEKGKDVELRCDPISGHTALYWYRQSLGQGLEFLIYFQGNSAPDKSGLPSDRFSAERTGGSVSTLTIQRTQQEDSAVYLCASSPPPTGNTEAFFGQGTRLTVV.

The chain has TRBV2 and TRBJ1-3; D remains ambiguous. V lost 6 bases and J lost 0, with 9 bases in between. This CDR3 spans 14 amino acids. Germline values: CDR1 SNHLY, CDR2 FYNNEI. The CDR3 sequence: CASRGSNSGNTIYF. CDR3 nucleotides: TGTGCCAGCAGGGGGAGTAACTCTGGAAACACCATATATTTT.

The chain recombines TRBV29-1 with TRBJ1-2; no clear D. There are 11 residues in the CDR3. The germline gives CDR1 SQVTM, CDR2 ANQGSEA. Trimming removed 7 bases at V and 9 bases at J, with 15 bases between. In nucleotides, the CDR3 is TGCAGCGCCGCCGATTCCGGGAGCTACACCTTC. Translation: CSAADSGSYTF.

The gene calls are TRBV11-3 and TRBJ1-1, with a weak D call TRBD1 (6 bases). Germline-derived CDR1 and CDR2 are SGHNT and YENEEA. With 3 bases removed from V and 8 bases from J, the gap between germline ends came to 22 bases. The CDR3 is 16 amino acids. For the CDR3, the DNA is TGTGCCAGCAGCTTGGGGGCTGGGAAGGGCCCGGCCGAAGCTTTCTTT. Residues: CASSLGAGKGPAEAFF.

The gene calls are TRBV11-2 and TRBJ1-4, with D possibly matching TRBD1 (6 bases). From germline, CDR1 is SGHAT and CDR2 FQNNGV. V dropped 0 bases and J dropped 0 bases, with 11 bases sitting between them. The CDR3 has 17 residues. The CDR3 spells CASSLDRGVATNEKLFF. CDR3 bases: TGTGCCAGCAGCTTAGACAGGGGCGTTGCAACTAATGAAAAACTGTTTTTT.

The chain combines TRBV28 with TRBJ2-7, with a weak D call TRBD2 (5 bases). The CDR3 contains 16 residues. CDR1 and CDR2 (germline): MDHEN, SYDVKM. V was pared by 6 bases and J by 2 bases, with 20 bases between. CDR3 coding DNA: TGTGCCAGCAGCCGGATCGGGGAGAAGGCCGCCTACGAGCAGTACTTC. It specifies CASSRIGEKAAYEQYF.

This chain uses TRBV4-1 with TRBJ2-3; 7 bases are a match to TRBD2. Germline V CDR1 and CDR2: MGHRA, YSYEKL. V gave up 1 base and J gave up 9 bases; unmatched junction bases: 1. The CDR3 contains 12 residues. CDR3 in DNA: TGCGCCAGCAGCCAAGCGGGGGGAACGCAGTATTTT. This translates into CASSQAGGTQYF.

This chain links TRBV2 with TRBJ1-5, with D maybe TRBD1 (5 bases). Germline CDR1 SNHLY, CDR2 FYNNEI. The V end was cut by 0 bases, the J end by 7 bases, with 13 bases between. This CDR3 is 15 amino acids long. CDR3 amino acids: CASSEAAGSIQPQHF. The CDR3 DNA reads TGTGCCAGCAGTGAAGCGGCAGGGTCTATCCAGCCCCAGCATTTT.

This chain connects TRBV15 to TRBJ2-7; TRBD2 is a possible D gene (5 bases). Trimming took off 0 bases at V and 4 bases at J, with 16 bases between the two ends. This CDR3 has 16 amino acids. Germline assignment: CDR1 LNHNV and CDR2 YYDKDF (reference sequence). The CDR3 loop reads CATSRDQRTHFYEQYF. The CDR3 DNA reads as TGTGCCACCAGCAGAGATCAGAGGACTCATTTTTACGAGCAGTACTTC.

The CDR3 spells CASSLVPTAGVDEQFF. The CDR3 DNA reads as TGTGCCAGCAGTTTAGTCCCGACAGCAGGTGTCGATGAGCAGTTCTTC. The gene calls are TRBV27 and TRBJ2-1, with a possible D match to TRBD1 (5 bases). The CDR3 covers 16 residues. Germline V gene sequence: CDR1 MNHEY, CDR2 SMNVEV (reference sequence). V lost 2 bases, J lost 8 bases, and 19 bases lay in between.

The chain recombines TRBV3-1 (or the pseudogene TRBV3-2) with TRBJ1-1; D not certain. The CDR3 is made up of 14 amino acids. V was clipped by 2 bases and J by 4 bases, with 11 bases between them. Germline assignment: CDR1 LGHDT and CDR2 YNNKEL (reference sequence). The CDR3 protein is CASSQRDKSTEAFF. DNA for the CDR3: TGTGCCAGCAGCCAACGCGACAAGAGCACTGAAGCTTTCTTT.

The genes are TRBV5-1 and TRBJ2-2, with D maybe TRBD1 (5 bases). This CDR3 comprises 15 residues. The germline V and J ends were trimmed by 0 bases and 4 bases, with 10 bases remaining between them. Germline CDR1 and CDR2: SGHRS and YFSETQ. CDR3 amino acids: CASSLEAGSTGELFF. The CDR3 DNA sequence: TGCGCCAGCAGCTTGGAGGCAGGGTCCACCGGGGAGCTGTTTTTT.